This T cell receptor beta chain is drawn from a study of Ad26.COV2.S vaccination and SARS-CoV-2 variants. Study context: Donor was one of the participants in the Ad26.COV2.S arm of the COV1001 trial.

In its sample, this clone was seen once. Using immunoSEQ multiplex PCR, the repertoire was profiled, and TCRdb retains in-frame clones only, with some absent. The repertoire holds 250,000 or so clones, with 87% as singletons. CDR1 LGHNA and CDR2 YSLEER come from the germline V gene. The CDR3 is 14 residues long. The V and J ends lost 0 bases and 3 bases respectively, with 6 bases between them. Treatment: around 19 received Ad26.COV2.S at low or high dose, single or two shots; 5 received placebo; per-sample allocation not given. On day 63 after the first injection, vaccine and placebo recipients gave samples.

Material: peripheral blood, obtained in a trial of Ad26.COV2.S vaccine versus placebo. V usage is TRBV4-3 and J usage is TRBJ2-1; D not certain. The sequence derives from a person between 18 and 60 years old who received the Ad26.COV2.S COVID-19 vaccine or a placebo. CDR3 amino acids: CASSQEVIYNEQFF. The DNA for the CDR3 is TGCGCCAGCAGCCAAGAGGTAATCTACAATGAGCAGTTCTTC.